Listed here are 25 T cell receptor beta chains from one sample, sequenced in a study of T-cell memory formation after mild COVID-19. Using its own MiXCR run on the 5' RACE reads, TCRdb lists one record per CDR3 protein. The table includes about 110,000 distinct CDR3 sequences, about 15% detected once. Input material: PBMCs or a T cell subset sorted from them (not recorded which). Receptors were obtained from an adult woman who had mild COVID-19 (a few samples of this study predate the infection). Cell type and time point are not known.

This sequence joins TRBV4-3 and TRBJ1-4, with D maybe TRBD1 (6 bases). CDR1 LGHNA and CDR2 YSLEER come from the germline V gene. The CDR3 sequence is 17 residues long. V gave up 4 bases and J gave up 0 bases, with 15 bases separating them. CDR3 amino acids: CASSPTSEGATNEKLFF. The CDR3 region has the DNA TGCGCCAGCAGCCCGACCTCTGAGGGGGCAACTAATGAAAAACTGTTTTTT.

This clonotype was recorded a few times. This rearrangement joins TRBV27 to TRBJ2-7; 10 nucleotides agree with TRBD1. This CDR3 region has 13 residues. V was clipped by 6 bases and J by 6 bases; unmatched bases: 5. Germline V gene lookup returns CDR1 MNHEY and CDR2 SMNVEV (reference sequence). The CDR3 DNA reads TGTGCCAGCAGCAGGTGGGACAGGGGCGAGCAGTACTTC. It yields the protein CASSRWDRGEQYF.

The chain couples TRBV5-5 to TRBJ2-5, with a weak D call TRBD2 (6 bases). Germline CDR1 is SGHKS and CDR2 is YYEKEE (reference sequence). CDR3 length: 14 residues. V was clipped by 4 bases and J by 3 bases, with 13 bases between them. This CDR3 reads CASSPPGGEETQYF. For the CDR3, the DNA is TGTGCCAGCAGCCCGCCCGGGGGTGAAGAGACCCAGTACTTC.

This clonotype was seen many times. V usage is TRBV29-1 and J usage is TRBJ2-3; 10 positions agree with TRBD2. Trimming at V came to 1 base and at J to 0 bases, leaving 7 bases not matched to a gene. The CDR3 length is 17 residues. Looked up from germline, CDR1 is SQVTM and CDR2 is ANQGSEA. The CDR3: CSVEAPLAGRSTDTQYF. The DNA for the CDR3 is TGCAGCGTTGAAGCCCCACTAGCGGGGCGAAGCACAGATACGCAGTATTTT.

In its sample, this clonotype was seen many times. The chain is built from TRBV9 and TRBJ2-7; no clear D. This CDR3 is built from 14 residues. CDR1 is SGDLS and CDR2 is YYNGEE in the germline V gene. V lost 2 bases, J lost 5 bases, and 14 bases lay in between. CDR3 nucleotide sequence: TGTGCCAGCAGCGTCCTTGATGGTAAACACGAGCAGTACTTC. Protein: CASSVLDGKHEQYF.

The chain combines TRBV10-3 with TRBJ1-1, with TRBD1 as a possible D gene (6 bases). The CDR3 has 14 residues. CDR1 is ENHRY, CDR2 SYGVKD, per germline. V lost 6 bases to trimming and J lost 3 bases, with 14 bases between them. This chain's CDR3 is CAISYNEGDTEAFF. The CDR3 DNA sequence: TGTGCCATCAGCTACAACGAGGGGGACACTGAAGCTTTCTTT.

This clonotype came up many times. V and J are TRBV7-9 and TRBJ2-7; no firm D call. The CDR3 runs 13 residues. The V and J ends lost 5 bases and 5 bases respectively, with 13 bases between them. Germline loops: CDR1 SEHNR, CDR2 FQNEAQ (reference sequence). This CDR3 is CASSQSPRDEQYF. For the CDR3, the DNA is TGTGCCAGCAGCCAAAGCCCGAGAGACGAGCAGTACTTC.

A few counts support this clonotype. CDR3 amino acids: CASSEGEGYSYEQYF. For the CDR3, the DNA is TGCGCCAGCAGCGAGGGGGAAGGTTACTCCTACGAGCAGTACTTC. The gene calls are TRBV4-1 and TRBJ2-7; tentatively, D is TRBD1 (6 bases). Germline loops: CDR1 MGHRA, CDR2 YSYEKL. This CDR3 is 15 amino acids long. Trimming cost V 5 bases and J 0 bases, with 14 bases left between them.

V is TRBV27 and J is TRBJ2-7; D may be TRBD1 or TRBD2 (6 bases each). The germline CDR1 and CDR2 sequences are MNHEY and SMNVEV (reference sequence). Trimming stripped 4 bases from V and 2 bases from J, with 12 bases between. The CDR3 runs 14 residues. The CDR3 sequence is CASSSRGGTYEQYF. The CDR3 DNA sequence: TGTGCCAGCAGTTCTAGAGGGGGGACCTACGAGCAGTACTTC.

The table lists this clonotype with a few counts. The rearrangement joins TRBV20-1 to TRBJ2-3; D remains unclear. Trimming took 7 bases from V and 5 from J, leaving 7 bases between them. CDR1 is DFQATT, CDR2 SNEGSKA, per germline (reference sequence). This CDR3 region has 10 residues. CDR3 protein: CSGHEDTQYF. The CDR3 coding sequence is TGCAGTGGCCATGAAGATACGCAGTATTTT.

This sequence joins TRBV27 and TRBJ1-2, with unresolved D. The CDR3 has 13 residues. Trimming stripped 6 bases from V and 3 bases from J, with 11 bases between. CDR1 and CDR2 (germline): MNHEY, SMNVEV (reference sequence). The CDR3 nucleotides are TGTGCCAGCAGCCACGGGGTATACTATGGCTACACCTTC. Translated, it gives CASSHGVYYGYTF.

This clonotype appeared a few times. The rearrangement joins TRBV11-2 to TRBJ2-5; D may match TRBD1 or TRBD2 (6 bases each). The CDR3 spans 14 residues. Trimming pared 6 bases from V and 5 bases from J, leaving 16 bases between. Per the germline V gene, CDR1 is SGHAT and CDR2 is FQNNGV. In DNA form, the CDR3 reads TGTGCCAGCAGGGACCATTTGGGGGGCGAGACCCAGTACTTC. Translation: CASRDHLGGETQYF.

In its sample, this clonotype was seen a few times. The chain has TRBV27 and TRBJ2-7, with D possibly being TRBD2 (5 bases). The CDR3 has 13 amino acids. V lost 4 bases, J lost 4 bases, and 11 bases lay in between. Germline-derived CDR1 and CDR2 are MNHEY and SMNVEV (reference sequence). In DNA form, the CDR3 reads TGTGCCAGCAGTTACCAGACGGGGTACGAGCAGTACTTC. Translating it yields CASSYQTGYEQYF.

The chain joins TRBV6-1 to TRBJ2-7; possible D gene TRBD1, 6 bases. This CDR3 is 15 amino acids long. V dropped 5 bases and J dropped 1 base, with 15 bases sitting between them. The germline V gene has CDR1 MNHNS and CDR2 SASEGT. The CDR3 spells CASSLLGTLSYEQYF. DNA of the CDR3: TGTGCCAGCAGTCTCCTTGGGACATTATCCTACGAGCAGTACTTC.

This clonotype has more than one count but fewer than ten. CDR3 bases: TGTGCCAGCGCCTCCTACGAGCAGTACTTC. Protein sequence: CASASYEQYF. The chain is built from TRBV12-3 or TRBV12-4 and TRBJ2-7, with unresolved D. The length of the CDR3 is 10 residues. The V and J ends lost 8 bases and 0 bases respectively, with 2 bases between them.

V gene TRBV4-3 combines with J gene TRBJ2-2; 11 positions agree with TRBD2. V lost 1 base and J lost 7; bases outside the gene matches: 14. CDR3 length equals 19 residues. In germline, CDR1 is LGHNA, CDR2 YSLEER. The CDR3 DNA reads TGCGCCAGCAGCCAAGTGTCCCGCCTACTAGCGGGAGAGGTCGGGGAGCTGTTTTTT. This codes for CASSQVSRLLAGEVGELFF.

The gene calls are TRBV28 and TRBJ2-7; 7 bases match TRBD1. Germline V gene sequence: CDR1 MDHEN, CDR2 SYDVKM. Unmatched junction bases numbered 11, after V lost 5 bases and J lost 7 bases. This CDR3 is built from 14 residues. As DNA, the CDR3 is TGTGCCAGCAGTCTCGACAGGGATTTAGGGGAGCAGTACTTC. Protein: CASSLDRDLGEQYF.

This clonotype came up a few times. CDR3 bases: TGCGCCAGCAGCCAAGAAGACAGGGATTATTCACCCCTCCACTTT. Encoded protein: CASSQEDRDYSPLHF. This chain links TRBV4-3 with TRBJ1-6; 7 nucleotides line up with TRBD1. Unmatched junction bases numbered 4, after V lost 0 bases and J lost 8 bases. From germline, CDR1 is LGHNA and CDR2 YSLEER. The CDR3 spans 15 residues.

J is TRBJ2-2 and V is TRBV29-1; D gene ambiguous. The V end was cut by 0 bases, the J end by 4 bases, with 15 bases between. Germline V gives CDR1 SQVTM, CDR2 ANQGSEA. CDR3 length equals 16 residues. CDR3 in DNA: TGCAGCGTTGAAGATCTGGGCTCTTTGAGCACCGGGGAGCTGTTTTTT. This translates into CSVEDLGSLSTGELFF.

This clonotype turned up a few times. The V gene is TRBV7-6, the J gene TRBJ1-2; a weak D match, TRBD1 (5 bases). V was trimmed by 5 bases and J by 4 bases, leaving 14 bases between them. Germline assignment: CDR1 SGHVS and CDR2 FNYEAQ. The CDR3 is 14 amino acids. CDR3 bases: TGTGCCAGCAGCCTAGGGGCACCGAGCTATGGCTACACCTTC. It codes for CASSLGAPSYGYTF.

This clonotype was seen many times. This rearrangement joins TRBV6-4 to TRBJ2-3; 8 positions agree with TRBD2. The germline CDR1 and CDR2 sequences are MRHNA and SNTAGT. The CDR3 has 15 residues. With V trimmed by 0 bases and J by 1 base, 0 bases remained unmatched. The CDR3 loop is CASSDSSGGTDTQYF. The CDR3 nucleotides read TGTGCCAGCAGTGACTCTAGCGGGGGCACAGATACGCAGTATTTT.

The chain links TRBV4-2 to TRBJ2-2; D might be TRBD2 (6 bases). The CDR3 spans 15 residues. Between the trimmed V and J ends, which lost 8 bases and 7 bases, there was a span of 20 bases. Germline loops: CDR1 LGHNA, CDR2 YNFKEQ. CDR3 protein: CASGFGSHPGGELFF. As DNA, the CDR3 is TGTGCCAGCGGATTCGGGAGTCATCCGGGCGGGGAGCTGTTTTTT.

This clonotype has more than one count but fewer than ten. This rearrangement joins TRBV7-6 to TRBJ2-1; 10 bases are a match to TRBD2. The CDR3 is 15 amino acids. V shed 7 bases and J 7 bases; nucleotides not matched to a gene: 10. Germline assignment: CDR1 SGHVS and CDR2 FNYEAQ. CDR3 coding DNA: TGTGCCAGCACTCCGGGTAGCGGGAGGTATAATGAGCAGTTCTTC. Translating it yields CASTPGSGRYNEQFF.

The chain couples TRBV12-3 or TRBV12-4 to TRBJ2-3; no definite D call. The V end was cut by 6 bases, the J end by 2 bases, with 15 bases between. CDR3 size: 15 residues. The chain's CDR3 is CASSPHGGPTDTQYF. The CDR3 nucleotides read TGTGCCAGCAGCCCCCACGGTGGGCCCACAGATACGCAGTATTTT.

The chain has TRBV5-1 and TRBJ1-2, with D perhaps TRBD1 (5 bases). The CDR3 length is 15 residues. CDR1 SGHRS and CDR2 YFSETQ come from the germline V gene. With 5 bases removed from V and 8 bases from J, the gap between germline ends came to 22 bases. Written as DNA, the CDR3 is TGCGCCAGCAGACGCGGGACGGATGAAGTATGGGGCTACACCTTC. It codes for CASRRGTDEVWGYTF.